A selection of T cell receptor beta chains follows, all from one sample in a study of shared clonotypes between healthy human individuals. Assay: immunoSEQ multiplex PCR; the TCRdb copy retains only in-frame clones and omits some. Counted here are more than 1 million clones, 70% to 80% occurring once; the ten biggest clones make up around 0.47%. The source material was memory CD4+ T cells from PBMCs. The receptors were gathered from a man between 18 and 35 years old in good health. Some clones in this sample may be carry-over from other donors' samples. Both conserved end residues are part of each CDR3. A D gene is named only where the DNA matches it firmly. Size is stated for part of the rows, as once, few or many counts, or as a class when the clone is expanded.

V gene	clone size	CDR3 length	J gene	D gene	CDR3 DNA	CDR3 protein
TRBV19	-	14	TRBJ2-3	TRBD1	TGTGCCAGTAGTATGGGACAGGGCACAGATACGCAGTATTTT	CASSMGQGTDTQYF
TRBV5-1	-	14	TRBJ2-7	-	TGCGCCAGCAGCCCCGGACCGGGGTTCAACGAGCAGTACTTC	CASSPGPGFNEQYF
TRBV28	-	14	TRBJ1-2	-	TGTGCCAGCAGTTTGGCGGGGGGTAACTATGGCTACACCTTC	CASSLAGGNYGYTF
TRBV7-2	-	16	TRBJ2-2	-	TGTGCCAGCAGCTTCTATTACGTAGCGGACACCGGGGAGCTGTTTTTT	CASSFYYVADTGELFF
TRBV5-1	-	14	TRBJ1-1	-	TGCGCCAGCAGCTTGGTCGGAAGCCTCACTGAAGCTTTCTTT	CASSLVGSLTEAFF
TRBV5-1	-	15	TRBJ1-4	TRBD1	TGCGCCAGCACACTGGTCGGGACAGGGAATGAAAAACTGTTTTTT	CASTLVGTGNEKLFF
TRBV4-3	-	16	TRBJ2-1	TRBD2	TGCGCCAGCAGCCAAACCGGGACTAGCGGGAGATGGGGGCAGTTCTTC	CASSQTGTSGRWGQFF
TRBV18	few	14	TRBJ2-1	-	TGTGCCAGCTCTCTACACAACCAGGGCAATGAGCAGTTCTTC	CASSLHNQGNEQFF
TRBV5-5	few	14	TRBJ1-2	-	TGTGCCAGCAGCCCGGACGGGGGTTCCTATGGCTACACCTTC	CASSPDGGSYGYTF
TRBV5-4	-	16	TRBJ2-6	-	TGTGCCAGCAGCTTGGAGGGGTCCTCTGGGGCCAACGTCCTGACTTTC	CASSLEGSSGANVLTF
TRBV30	-	15	TRBJ1-5	TRBD1	TGTGCCTGGAGTAAGAACAGGGGTGGCAATCAGCCCCAGCATTTT	CAWSKNRGGNQPQHF
TRBV2	-	15	TRBJ2-7	TRBD1	TGTGCCAGCAGTGTGGGACAGGGGAGAACCTACGAGCAGTACTTC	CASSVGQGRTYEQYF
TRBV2	-	15	TRBJ1-5	-	TGTGCCAGCAGTGAAGTGGCGCCTAGCAATCAGCCCCAGCATTTT	CASSEVAPSNQPQHF
TRBV11-1	-	15	TRBJ2-2	TRBD2	TGTGCCAGCAGCGTGACTAGCGGAACTGCCGGGGAGCTGTTTTTT	CASSVTSGTAGELFF
TRBV10-3	-	11	TRBJ2-1	-	TGTGCCGTCACACGGCACAATGAGCAGTTCTTC	CAVTRHNEQFF
TRBV28	-	22	TRBJ2-7	TRBD2	TGTGCCAGCCGTCCCCGGCAGGGGGGTCCACGCTTAGCGGGAGGGCCCCCCTACGAGCAGTACTTC	CASRPRQGGPRLAGGPPYEQYF
TRBV29-1	-	14	TRBJ1-1	-	TGCAGCGTCGCCAAGACAGGAGGCTGGACTGAAGCTTTCTTT	CSVAKTGGWTEAFF
TRBV4-2	-	19	TRBJ2-2	-	TGTGCCAGCAGCCAAGATTCGGTGAAAAGGGGACAGAACACCGGGGAGCTGTTTTTT	CASSQDSVKRGQNTGELFF
TRBV5-8	once	15	TRBJ1-5	-	TGTGCCAGCAGCTTGGGTTCCGGCTACAATCAGCCCCAGCATTTT	CASSLGSGYNQPQHF
TRBV6-6	-	14	TRBJ1-1	-	TGTGCCAGCAGTCGCATACAGGGTAACACTGAAGCTTTCTTT	CASSRIQGNTEAFF
TRBV9	-	13	TRBJ2-5	-	TGTGCCAGCAGCGTAGGGACGGGGGAGACCCAGTACTTC	CASSVGTGETQYF
TRBV5-1	few	15	TRBJ1-4	-	TGCGCCAGCAGCCTTACCGGGACCAACGAGGAAAAACTGTTTTTT	CASSLTGTNEEKLFF
TRBV5-1	once	16	TRBJ2-3	-	TGCGCCAGCAGCTCCAGGACTTTTACTAGCACAGATACGCAGTATTTT	CASSSRTFTSTDTQYF
TRBV28	-	12	TRBJ1-5	-	TGTGCCAGCAGTTTAGCGAGGCAGCCCCAGCATTTT	CASSLARQPQHF
TRBV7-9	-	15	TRBJ2-2	-	TGTGCCAGCAGCTTATTACGACTCGCGGGCGGGGAGCTGTTTTTT	CASSLLRLAGGELFF
TRBV9	-	15	TRBJ2-2	-	TGTGCCAGCAGCCGAAACCCCCCGGGCGCCGGGGAGCTGTTTTTT	CASSRNPPGAGELFF
TRBV7-2	-	16	TRBJ2-1	-	TGTGCCAGCAGCCGAGAAGGGACCCTGACCTACAATGAGCAGTTCTTC	CASSREGTLTYNEQFF
TRBV27	-	15	TRBJ2-2	TRBD2	TGTGCCAGCAGTTCCCTAGCGGGAGCCCACGGGGAGCTGTTTTTT	CASSSLAGAHGELFF
TRBV15	-	15	TRBJ2-6	-	TGTGCCACCAGCAGAGACAGGGCTGGGGCCAACGTCCTGACTTTC	CATSRDRAGANVLTF